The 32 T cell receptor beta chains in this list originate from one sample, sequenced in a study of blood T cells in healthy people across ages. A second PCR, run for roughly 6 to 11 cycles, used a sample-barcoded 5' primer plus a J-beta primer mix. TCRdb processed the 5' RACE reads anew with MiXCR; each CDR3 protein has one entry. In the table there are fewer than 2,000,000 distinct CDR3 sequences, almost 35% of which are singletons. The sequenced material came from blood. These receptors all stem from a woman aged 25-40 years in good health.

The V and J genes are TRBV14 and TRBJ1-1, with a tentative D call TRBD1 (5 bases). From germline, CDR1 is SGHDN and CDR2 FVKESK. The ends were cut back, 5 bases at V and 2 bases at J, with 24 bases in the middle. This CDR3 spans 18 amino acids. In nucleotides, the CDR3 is TGTGCCAGCAGCTTCTTTGGTACGGGCCCGTGGGGCAACACTGAAGCTTTCTTT. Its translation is CASSFFGTGPWGNTEAFF. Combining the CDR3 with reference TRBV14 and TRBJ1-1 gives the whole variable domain EAGVTQFPSHSVIEKGQTVTLRCDPISGHDNLYWYRRVMGKEIKFLLHFVKESKQDESGMPNNRFLAERTGGTYSTLKVQPAELEDSGVYFCASSFFGTGPWGNTEAFFGQGTRLTVV.

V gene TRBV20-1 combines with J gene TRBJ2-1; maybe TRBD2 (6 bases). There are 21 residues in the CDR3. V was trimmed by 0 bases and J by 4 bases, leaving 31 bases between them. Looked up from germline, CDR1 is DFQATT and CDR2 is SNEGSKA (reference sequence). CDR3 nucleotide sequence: TGCAGTGCTAGAGATTATCGAGTTGGCGGGACCAGAGAGTATGGGTACAATGAGCAGTTCTTC. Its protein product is CSARDYRVGGTREYGYNEQFF.

CDR3 in DNA: TGTGCCAGCAGCCCCGGGGGGAACCCAGATACGCAGTATTTT. It specifies CASSPGGNPDTQYF. This chain uses TRBV7-3 with TRBJ2-3; 7 bases match TRBD2. Germline CDR1 is SGHTA and CDR2 is FQGTGA. The CDR3 loop spans 14 amino acids. V trimming: 5 bases; J trimming: 4 bases; junction bases outside the gene matches: 6.

The CDR3 DNA is TGTGCCATCAGTGCGAGGGGGCCCCCCGATGAGCAGTTCTTC. This codes for CAISARGPPDEQFF. The genes are TRBV10-3 and TRBJ2-1; TRBD1 aligns across 7 bases. With 4 bases clipped from V and 8 bases from J, the junction kept 8 bases outside the gene matches. The CDR3 consists of 14 residues. The germline gives CDR1 ENHRY, CDR2 SYGVKD.

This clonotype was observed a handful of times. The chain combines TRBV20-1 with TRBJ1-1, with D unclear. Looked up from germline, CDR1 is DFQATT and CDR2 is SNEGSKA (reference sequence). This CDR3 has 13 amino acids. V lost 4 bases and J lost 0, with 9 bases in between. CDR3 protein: CSATPSLNTEAFF. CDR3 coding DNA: TGCAGTGCTACCCCCTCGTTGAACACTGAAGCTTTCTTT.

The CDR3 region is CASSLSSGILGGKNIQYF. CDR3 in DNA: TGTGCCAGCAGCTTATCTAGCGGGATACTAGGTGGTAAAAACATTCAGTACTTC. The chain uses TRBV7-9 and TRBJ2-4, with 9 positions matching TRBD2. V shed 2 bases and J 4 bases; nucleotides not matched to a gene: 12. Germline V CDR1 and CDR2: SEHNR, FQNEAQ (reference sequence). The CDR3 has 18 amino acids. Variable domain in full (rest from reference TRBV7-9 and TRBJ2-4): DTGVSQNPRHKITKRGQNVTFRCDPISEHNRLYWYRQTLGQGPEFLTYFQNEAQLEKSRLLSDRFSAERPKGSFSTLEIQRTEQGDSAMYLCASSLSSGILGGKNIQYFGAGTRLSVL.

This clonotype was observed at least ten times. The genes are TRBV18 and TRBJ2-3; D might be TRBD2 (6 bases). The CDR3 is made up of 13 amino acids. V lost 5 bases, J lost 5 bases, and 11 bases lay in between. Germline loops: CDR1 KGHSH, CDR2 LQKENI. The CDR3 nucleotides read TGTGCCAGCTCAAGGGACTTTCGAGATACGCAGTATTTT. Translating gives CASSRDFRDTQYF.

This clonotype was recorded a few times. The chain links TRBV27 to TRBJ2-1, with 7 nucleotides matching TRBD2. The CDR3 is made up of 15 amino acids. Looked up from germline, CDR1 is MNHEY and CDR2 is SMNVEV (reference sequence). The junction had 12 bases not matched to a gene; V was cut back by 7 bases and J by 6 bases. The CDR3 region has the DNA TGTGCCAGCAATCCCGGGGGGAGGGCCACCAATGAGCAGTTCTTC. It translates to CASNPGGRATNEQFF.

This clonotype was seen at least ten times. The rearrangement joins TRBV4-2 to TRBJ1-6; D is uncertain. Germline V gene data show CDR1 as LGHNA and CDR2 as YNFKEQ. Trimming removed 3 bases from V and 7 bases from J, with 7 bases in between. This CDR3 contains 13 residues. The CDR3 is CASSQESNSPLHF. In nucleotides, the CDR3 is TGTGCCAGCAGCCAGGAATCGAATTCACCCCTCCACTTT.

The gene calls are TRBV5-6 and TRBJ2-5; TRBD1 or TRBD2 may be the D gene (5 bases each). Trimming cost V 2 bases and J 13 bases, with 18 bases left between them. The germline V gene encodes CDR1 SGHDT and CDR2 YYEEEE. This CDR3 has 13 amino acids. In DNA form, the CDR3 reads TGTGCCAGCAGCTTCGGGGCCGAGTACGAGCGGTACTTC. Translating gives CASSFGAEYERYF.

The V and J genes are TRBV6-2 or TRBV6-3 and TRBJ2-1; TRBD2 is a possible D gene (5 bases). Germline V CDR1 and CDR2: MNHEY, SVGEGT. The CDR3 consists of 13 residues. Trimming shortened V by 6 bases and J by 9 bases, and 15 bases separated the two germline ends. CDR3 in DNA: TGTGCCAGCAGCCAGACACCACGGGGTGAGCAGTTCTTC. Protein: CASSQTPRGEQFF.

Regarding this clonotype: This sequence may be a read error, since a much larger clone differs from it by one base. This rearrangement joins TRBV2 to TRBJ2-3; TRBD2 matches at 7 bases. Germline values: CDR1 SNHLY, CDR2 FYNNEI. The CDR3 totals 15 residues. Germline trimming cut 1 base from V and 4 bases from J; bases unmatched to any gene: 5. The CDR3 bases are TGTGCCAGCAGTGAAGACGGGGGGATACCAGATACGCAGTATTTT. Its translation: CASSEDGGIPDTQYF.

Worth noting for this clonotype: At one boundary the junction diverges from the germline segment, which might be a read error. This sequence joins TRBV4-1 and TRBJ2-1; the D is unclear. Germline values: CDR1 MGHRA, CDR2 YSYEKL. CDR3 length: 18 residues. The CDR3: CASSQDATGHISYNEQLF. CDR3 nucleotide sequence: TGCGCCAGCAGCCAAGATGCAACGGGTCACATCTCCTACAATGAGCAGCTCTTC.

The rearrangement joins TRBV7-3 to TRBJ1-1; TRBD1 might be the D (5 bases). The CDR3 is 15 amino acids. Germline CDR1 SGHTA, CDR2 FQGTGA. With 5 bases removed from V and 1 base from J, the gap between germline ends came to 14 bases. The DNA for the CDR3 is TGTGCCAGCAGCCTCCAGCCGGGGACGAACACTGAAGCTTTCTTT. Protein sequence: CASSLQPGTNTEAFF.

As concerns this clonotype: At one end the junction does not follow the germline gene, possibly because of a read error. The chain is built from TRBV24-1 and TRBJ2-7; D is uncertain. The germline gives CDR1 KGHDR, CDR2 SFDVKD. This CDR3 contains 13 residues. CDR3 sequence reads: CATSEGISYEQYF. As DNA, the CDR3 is TGTGCCACCTCGGAAGGGATTTCCTACGAGCAGTACTTT.

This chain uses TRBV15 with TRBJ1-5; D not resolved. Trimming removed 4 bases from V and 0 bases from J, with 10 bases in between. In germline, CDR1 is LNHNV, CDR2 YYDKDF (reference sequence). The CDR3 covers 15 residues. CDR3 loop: CATSKDPYSNQPQHF. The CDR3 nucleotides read TGTGCCACCAGCAAGGACCCCTATAGCAATCAGCCCCAGCATTTT.

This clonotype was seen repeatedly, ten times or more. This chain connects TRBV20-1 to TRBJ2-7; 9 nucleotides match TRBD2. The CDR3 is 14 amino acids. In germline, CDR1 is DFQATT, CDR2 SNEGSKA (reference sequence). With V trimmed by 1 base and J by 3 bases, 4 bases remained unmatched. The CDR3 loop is CSARVGTSHYEQYF. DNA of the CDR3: TGCAGTGCTAGAGTTGGGACTAGCCACTACGAGCAGTACTTC.

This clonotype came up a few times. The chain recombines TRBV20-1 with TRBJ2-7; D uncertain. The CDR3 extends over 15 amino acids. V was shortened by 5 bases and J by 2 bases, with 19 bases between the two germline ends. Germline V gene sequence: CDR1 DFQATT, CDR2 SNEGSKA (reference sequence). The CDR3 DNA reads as TGCAGTGCTGAGCCCCTCGCCCTGGAACCCTACGAGCAGTACTTC. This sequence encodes CSAEPLALEPYEQYF.

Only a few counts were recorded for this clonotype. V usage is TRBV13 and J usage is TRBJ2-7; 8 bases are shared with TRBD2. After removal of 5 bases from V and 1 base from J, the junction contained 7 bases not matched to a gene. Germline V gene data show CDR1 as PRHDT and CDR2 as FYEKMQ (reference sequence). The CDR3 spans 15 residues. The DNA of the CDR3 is TGTGCCAGCAGCCAACCTAGCGGGCAATCCTACGAGCAGTACTTC. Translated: CASSQPSGQSYEQYF.

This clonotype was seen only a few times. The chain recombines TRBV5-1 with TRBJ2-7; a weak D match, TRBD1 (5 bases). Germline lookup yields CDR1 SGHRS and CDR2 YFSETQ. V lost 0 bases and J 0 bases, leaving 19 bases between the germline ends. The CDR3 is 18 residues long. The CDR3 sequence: CASSLVGLRAQSSYEQYF. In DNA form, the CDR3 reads TGCGCCAGCAGCTTGGTTGGCCTCAGGGCCCAGAGCTCCTACGAGCAGTACTTC.

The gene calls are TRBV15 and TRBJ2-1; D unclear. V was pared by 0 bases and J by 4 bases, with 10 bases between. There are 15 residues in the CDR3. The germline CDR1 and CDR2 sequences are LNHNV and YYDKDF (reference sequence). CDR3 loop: CATSRDQVNYNEQFF. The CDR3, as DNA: TGTGCCACCAGCAGAGACCAGGTTAATTACAATGAGCAGTTCTTC.

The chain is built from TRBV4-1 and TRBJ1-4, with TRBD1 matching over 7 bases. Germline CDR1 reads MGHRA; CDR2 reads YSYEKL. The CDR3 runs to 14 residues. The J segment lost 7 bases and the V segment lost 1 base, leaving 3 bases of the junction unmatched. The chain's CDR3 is CASSQVQGGEKLFF. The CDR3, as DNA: TGCGCCAGCAGCCAAGTCCAGGGGGGTGAAAAACTGTTTTTT.

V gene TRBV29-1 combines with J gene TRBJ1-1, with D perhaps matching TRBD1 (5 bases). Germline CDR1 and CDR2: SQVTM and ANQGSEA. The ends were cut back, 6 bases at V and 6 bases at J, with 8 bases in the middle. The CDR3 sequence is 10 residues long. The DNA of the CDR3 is TGCAGCGTAGACAGAGCTGAAGCTTTCTTT. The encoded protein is CSVDRAEAFF.

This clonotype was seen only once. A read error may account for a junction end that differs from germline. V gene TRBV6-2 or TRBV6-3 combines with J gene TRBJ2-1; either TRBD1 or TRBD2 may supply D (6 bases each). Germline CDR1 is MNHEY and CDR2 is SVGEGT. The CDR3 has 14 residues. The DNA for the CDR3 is TGTGCCGGCACCGTGGGGGGCGCCTACAATGAACAGTTCTTC. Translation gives CAGTVGGAYNEQFF.

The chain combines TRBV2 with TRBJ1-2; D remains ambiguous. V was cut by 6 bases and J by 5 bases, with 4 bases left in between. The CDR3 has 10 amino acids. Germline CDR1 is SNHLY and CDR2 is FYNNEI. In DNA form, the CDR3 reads TGTGCCAGCAGGAAGTATGGCTACACCTTC. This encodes CASRKYGYTF.

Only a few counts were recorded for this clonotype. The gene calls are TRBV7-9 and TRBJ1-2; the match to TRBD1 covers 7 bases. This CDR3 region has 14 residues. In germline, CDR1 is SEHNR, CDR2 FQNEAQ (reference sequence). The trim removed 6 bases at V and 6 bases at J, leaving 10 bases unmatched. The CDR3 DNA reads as TGTGCCAGCAGACCCGACAGGGAAGTCCATGGCTACACCTTC. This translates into CASRPDREVHGYTF. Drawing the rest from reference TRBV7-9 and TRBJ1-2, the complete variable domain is DTGVSQNPRHKITKRGQNVTFRCDPISEHNRLYWYRQTLGQGPEFLTYFQNEAQLEKSRLLSDRFSAERPKGSFSTLEIQRTEQGDSAMYLCASRPDREVHGYTFGSGTRLTVV.

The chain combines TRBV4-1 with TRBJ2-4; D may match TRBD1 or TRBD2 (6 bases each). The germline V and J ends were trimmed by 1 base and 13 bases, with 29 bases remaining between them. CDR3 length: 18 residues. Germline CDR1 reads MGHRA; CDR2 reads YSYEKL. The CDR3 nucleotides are TGCGCCAGCAGCCAAGGACTTCTCGGAGGGGGTAGCATGTACGGGCAGTACTTC. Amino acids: CASSQGLLGGGSMYGQYF.

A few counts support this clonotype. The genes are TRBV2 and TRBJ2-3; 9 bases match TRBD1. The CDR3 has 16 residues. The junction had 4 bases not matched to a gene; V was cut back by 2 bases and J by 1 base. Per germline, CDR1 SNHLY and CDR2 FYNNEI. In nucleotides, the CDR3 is TGTGCCAGCAGTGAAACAGGGGGCCCAGGCACAGATACGCAGTATTTT. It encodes CASSETGGPGTDTQYF.

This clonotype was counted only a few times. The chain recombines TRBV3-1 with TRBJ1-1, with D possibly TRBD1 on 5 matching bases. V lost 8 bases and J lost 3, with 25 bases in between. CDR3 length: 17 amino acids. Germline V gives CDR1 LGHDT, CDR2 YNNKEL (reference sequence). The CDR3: CASGPLTAWDVDTEAFF. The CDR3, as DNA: TGTGCCAGCGGACCGTTGACCGCTTGGGACGTGGACACTGAAGCTTTCTTT. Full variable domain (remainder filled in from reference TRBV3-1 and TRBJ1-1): DTAVSQTPKYLVTQMGNDKSIKCEQNLGHDTMYWYKQDSKKFLKIMFSYNNKELIINETVPNRFSPKSPDKAHLNLHINSLELGDSAVYFCASGPLTAWDVDTEAFFGQGTRLTVV.

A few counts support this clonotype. The CDR3 sequence: CASSQRDNSNQPQHF. The CDR3 bases are TGCGCCAGCAGCCAACGAGATAATAGCAATCAGCCCCAGCATTTT. The chain couples TRBV4-1 to TRBJ1-5; D remains unclear. The CDR3 is 15 residues long. Per the germline V gene, CDR1 is MGHRA and CDR2 is YSYEKL. Trimming removed 2 bases at V and 0 bases at J, with 8 bases between.

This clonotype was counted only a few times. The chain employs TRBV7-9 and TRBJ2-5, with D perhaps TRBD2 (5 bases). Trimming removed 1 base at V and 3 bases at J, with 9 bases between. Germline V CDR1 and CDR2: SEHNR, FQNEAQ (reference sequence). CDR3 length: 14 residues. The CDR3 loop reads CASSLVQAEETQYF. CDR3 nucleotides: TGTGCCAGCAGCTTAGTACAAGCGGAAGAGACCCAGTACTTC.

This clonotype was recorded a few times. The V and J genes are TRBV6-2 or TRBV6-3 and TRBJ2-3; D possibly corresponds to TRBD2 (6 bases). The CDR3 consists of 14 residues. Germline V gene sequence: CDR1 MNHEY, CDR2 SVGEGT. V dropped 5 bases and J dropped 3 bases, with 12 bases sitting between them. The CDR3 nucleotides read TGTGCCAGCAGTCGACTAGGGGATACAGATACGCAGTATTTT. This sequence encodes CASSRLGDTDTQYF.